This T cell receptor (beta chain) was captured in a study of technical replicates of blood from several donors. Produced via immunoSEQ multiplex PCR; TCRdb's table is partial and in-frame only. The data show 55,000 to 80,000 clones, with approximately 90% seen just once and less than 0.5% held by the top ten. CDR1 and CDR2 (germline): SGHTS, YDEGEE. This CDR3 region has 15 residues. Trimming took 4 bases from V and 9 from J; bases not matched to a gene: 12. The chain joins TRBV5-8 to TRBJ1-2; TRBD1 agrees at 10 bases. This sequence was found in a human donor in good health. What was sequenced was T cells isolated from PBMCs. CDR3 nucleotides: TGTGCCAGCAGCCCGAGGACAGGGGGGATGATTAGCTACACCTTC. Translation: CASSPRTGGMISYTF.